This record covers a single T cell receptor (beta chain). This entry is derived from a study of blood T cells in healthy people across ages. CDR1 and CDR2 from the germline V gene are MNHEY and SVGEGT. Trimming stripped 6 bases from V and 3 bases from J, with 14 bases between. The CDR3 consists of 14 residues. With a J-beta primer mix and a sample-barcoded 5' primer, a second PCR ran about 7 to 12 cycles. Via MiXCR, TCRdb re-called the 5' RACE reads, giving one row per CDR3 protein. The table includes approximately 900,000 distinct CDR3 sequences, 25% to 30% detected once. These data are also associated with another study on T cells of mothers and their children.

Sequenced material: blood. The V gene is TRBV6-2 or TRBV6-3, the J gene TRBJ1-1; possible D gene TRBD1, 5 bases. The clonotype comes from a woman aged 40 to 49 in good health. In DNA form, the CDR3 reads TGTGCCAGCAGGCAGCAGGGTGGGGACACTGAAGCTTTCTTT. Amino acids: CASRQQGGDTEAFF.